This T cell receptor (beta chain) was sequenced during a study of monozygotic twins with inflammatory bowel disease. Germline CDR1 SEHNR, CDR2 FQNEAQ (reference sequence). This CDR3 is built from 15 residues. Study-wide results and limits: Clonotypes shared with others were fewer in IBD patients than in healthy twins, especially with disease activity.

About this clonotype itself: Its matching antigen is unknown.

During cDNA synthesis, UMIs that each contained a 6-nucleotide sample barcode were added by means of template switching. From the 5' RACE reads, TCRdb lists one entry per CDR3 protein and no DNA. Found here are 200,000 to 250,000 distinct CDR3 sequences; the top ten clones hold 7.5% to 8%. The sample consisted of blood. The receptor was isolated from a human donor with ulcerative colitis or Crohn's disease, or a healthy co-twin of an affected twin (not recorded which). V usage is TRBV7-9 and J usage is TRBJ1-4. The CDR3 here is CASSLGPGGNEKLFF.